The source of this TCR beta chain is a study of early T cells in non-severe SARS-CoV-2 infection (dated by TCRdb to the early 2020s). For the wider study: Because TCR sequencing was done on bulk RNA from unsorted whole blood, the alpha and beta chains could not be paired.

The library was produced with 5' RACE. For sequencing, a NextSeq 500 was employed. To correct for sequencing error and PCR bias, the TCR library protocol tagged individual cDNA molecules with unique molecular identifiers. Both TCR alpha and beta chains were sequenced, and tight co-correlation was observed between alpha and beta sequence abundances in each sample. On the authors' methods: Decombinator V4 was used to annotate TCR sequences for V gene, J gene and CDR3. Expanded TCRs were defined as changing significantly between any two time points under a Poisson model with p below 0.0001. Abundances of TCRs were expressed as counts per million after normalisation to the total number of TCRs sequenced in each sample. TRAV1-2 paired with TRAJ12, TRAJ20 or TRAJ33 defined MAIT TCRs, while TRAV10 paired with TRAJ18 defined iNKT TCRs. VDJdb, accessed on 1 November 2021, was searched for TCRs annotated for CMV, EBV and SARS-CoV-2, and TCRs annotated for more than one antigen were excluded. TCRdb itself trimmed the public reads at Q25 with fastp, ran MiXCR and retained productive beta chains. Entries that share a CDR3 protein sequence are merged under the most common genes and DNA. Here the V and J calls rest on TCRdb's processing, not on the authors' analysis. The sample table records approximately 99,000 distinct CDR3 sequences; around 10% of these occur just once. The top ten clonotypes cover roughly 2.9% of the sample.

Study-wide findings and limitations: VDJdb matching was skewed toward anti-spike CD8 responses, so virus-specific expansions were likely underestimated and private and CD4 specificities were missed.

The CDR3 sequence holds 14 residues, the cysteine and phenylalanine included. Just the 42-base CDR3 DNA is kept, in frame starting at base 1. Trimming removed 6 bases from V and 7 bases from J, leaving 13 bases between the germline ends. The germline V gene (reference sequence) specifies MNHEY as CDR1 and SMNVEV as CDR2. Set within a cohort of healthcare workers in London, UK, this nested case-control study involved weekly PCR testing of nasopharyngeal swabs along with blood sampling. Healthcare workers were recruited during the week of the UK lockdown, between 23 and 31 March 2020, and followed weekly for up to 16 weeks. Only a few counts were recorded for this clonotype. The antigen it binds to is not known. No quality values exist for individual bases; no much larger clone is one base distant.

This sequence originates from an adult who was a healthcare worker with PCR-confirmed SARS-CoV-2 infection or an uninfected control (not recorded which). This chain joins TRBV27 to TRBJ1-6, with the identity of the D gene unclear. The material sequenced was whole blood. In nucleotide form, the sequence is TGTGCCAGCAGGCAGCAAACTGACAATTCACCCCTCCACTTT. It specifies CASRQQTDNSPLHF.